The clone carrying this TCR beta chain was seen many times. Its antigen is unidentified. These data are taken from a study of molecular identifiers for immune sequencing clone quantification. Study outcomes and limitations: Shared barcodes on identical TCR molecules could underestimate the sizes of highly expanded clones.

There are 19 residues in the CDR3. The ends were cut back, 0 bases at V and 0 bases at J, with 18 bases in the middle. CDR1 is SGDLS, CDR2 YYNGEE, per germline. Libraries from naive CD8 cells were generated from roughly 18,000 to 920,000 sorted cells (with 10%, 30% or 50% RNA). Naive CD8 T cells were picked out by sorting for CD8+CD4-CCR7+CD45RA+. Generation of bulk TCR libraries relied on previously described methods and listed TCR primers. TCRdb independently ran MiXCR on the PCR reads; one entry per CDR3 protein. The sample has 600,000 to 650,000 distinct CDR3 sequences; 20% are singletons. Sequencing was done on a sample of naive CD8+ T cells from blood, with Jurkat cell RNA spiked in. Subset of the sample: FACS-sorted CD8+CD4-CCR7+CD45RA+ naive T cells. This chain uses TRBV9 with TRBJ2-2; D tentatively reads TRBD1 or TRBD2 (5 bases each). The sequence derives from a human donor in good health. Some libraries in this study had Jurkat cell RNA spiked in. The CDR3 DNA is TGTGCCAGCAGCGTAGGGATCCCCCGGGGACCGACGAACACCGGGGAGCTGTTTTTT. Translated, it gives CASSVGIPRGPTNTGELFF.